This paragraph reports one TCR beta chain. As handled by the study authors: The authors estimated nucleated cell counts from reference gene primer amplification. The method was immunoSEQ multiplex PCR; TCRdb's version includes in-frame clones alone and lacks a portion of them. That table furnishes V, J and clone size, whereas the DNA furnished D and trimming. The sample carries about 140,000 clones, around 80% recorded once. The data belong to a study of blood T cell repertoires in COVID-19. Study-level information: The origin of the acute and convalescent COVID-19 samples was the United States, Italy and Spain.

The receptor comes from a man in his 60s with acute or convalescent COVID-19. The source material was peripheral blood.

The DNA of the CDR3 is TGTGCCATCAGTGAGCCCGGACTAGAGTCCTATGGCTACACCTTC. Translation: CAISEPGLESYGYTF. The chain carries TRBV10-3 and TRBJ1-2; no reliable D call. The V gene lost 2 bases and the J gene lost 4 bases, with 14 bases spanning the gap. Looked up from germline, CDR1 is ENHRY and CDR2 is SYGVKD. This CDR3 is built from 15 residues.